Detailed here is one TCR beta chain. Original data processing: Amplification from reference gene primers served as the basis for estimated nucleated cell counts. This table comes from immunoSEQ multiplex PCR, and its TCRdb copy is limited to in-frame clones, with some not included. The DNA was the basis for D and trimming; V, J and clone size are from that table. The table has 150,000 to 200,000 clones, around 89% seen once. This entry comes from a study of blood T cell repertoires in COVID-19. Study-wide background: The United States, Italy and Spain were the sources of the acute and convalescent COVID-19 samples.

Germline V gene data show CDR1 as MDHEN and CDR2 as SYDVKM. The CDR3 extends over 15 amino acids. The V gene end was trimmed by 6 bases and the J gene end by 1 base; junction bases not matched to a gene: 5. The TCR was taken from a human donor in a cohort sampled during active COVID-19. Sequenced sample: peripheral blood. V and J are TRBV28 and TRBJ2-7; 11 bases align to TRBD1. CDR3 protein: CASRSGTGGSYEQYF. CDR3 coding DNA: TGTGCCAGCAGATCCGGGACAGGGGGGTCCTACGAGCAGTACTTC.